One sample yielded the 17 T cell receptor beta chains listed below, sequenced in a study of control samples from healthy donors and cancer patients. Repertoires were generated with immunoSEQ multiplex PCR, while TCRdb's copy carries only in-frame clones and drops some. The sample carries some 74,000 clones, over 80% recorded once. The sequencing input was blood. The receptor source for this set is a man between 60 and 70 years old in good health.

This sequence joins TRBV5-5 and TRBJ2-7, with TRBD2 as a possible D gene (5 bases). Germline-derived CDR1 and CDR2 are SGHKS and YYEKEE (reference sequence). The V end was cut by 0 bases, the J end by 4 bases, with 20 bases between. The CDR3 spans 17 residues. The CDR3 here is CASSLGGDQTLLYEQYF. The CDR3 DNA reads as TGTGCCAGCAGCTTGGGGGGAGACCAGACCTTATTATACGAGCAGTACTTC.

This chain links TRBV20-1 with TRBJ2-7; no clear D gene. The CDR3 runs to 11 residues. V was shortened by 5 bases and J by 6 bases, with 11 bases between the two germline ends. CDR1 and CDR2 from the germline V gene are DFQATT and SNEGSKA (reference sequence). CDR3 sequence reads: CSAPLGFEQYF. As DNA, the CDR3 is TGCAGTGCTCCGTTGGGTTTCGAGCAGTACTTC.

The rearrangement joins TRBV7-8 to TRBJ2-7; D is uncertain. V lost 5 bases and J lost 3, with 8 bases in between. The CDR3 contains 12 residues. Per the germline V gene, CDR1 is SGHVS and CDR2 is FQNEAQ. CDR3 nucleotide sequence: TGTGCCAGCAGCCCCTACGGCTACGAGCAGTACTTC. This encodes CASSPYGYEQYF.

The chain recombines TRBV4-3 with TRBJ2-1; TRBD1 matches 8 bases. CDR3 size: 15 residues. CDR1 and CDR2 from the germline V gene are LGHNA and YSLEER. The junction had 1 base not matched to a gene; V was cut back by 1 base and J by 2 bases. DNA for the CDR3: TGCGCCAGCAGCCAAGGACAGGGGACCTACAATGAGCAGTTCTTC. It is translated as CASSQGQGTYNEQFF.

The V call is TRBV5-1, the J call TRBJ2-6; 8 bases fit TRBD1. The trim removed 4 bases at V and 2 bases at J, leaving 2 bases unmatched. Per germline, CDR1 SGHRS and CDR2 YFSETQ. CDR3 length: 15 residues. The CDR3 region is CASSPDRAGANVLTF. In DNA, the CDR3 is TGCGCCAGCAGCCCGGACAGGGCTGGGGCCAACGTCCTGACTTTC.

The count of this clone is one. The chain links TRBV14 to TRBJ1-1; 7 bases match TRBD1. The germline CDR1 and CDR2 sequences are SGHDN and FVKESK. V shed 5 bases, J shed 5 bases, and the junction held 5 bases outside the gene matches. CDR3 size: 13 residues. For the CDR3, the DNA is TGTGCCAGCAGCGTCAGGGGGGGAACTGAAGCTTTCTTT. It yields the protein CASSVRGGTEAFF.

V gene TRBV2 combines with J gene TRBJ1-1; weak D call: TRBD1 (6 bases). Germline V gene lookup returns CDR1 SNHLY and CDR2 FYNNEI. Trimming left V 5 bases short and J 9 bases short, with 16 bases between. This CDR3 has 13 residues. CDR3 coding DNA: TGTGCCAGCAGTCCTCAGAGGGACACCCAAGCTTTCTTT. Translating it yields CASSPQRDTQAFF.

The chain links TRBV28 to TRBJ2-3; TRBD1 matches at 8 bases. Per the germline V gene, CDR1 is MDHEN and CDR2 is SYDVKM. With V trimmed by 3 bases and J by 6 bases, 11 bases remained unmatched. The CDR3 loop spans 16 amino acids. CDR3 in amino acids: CASSFSQGAHIDTQYF. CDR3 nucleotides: TGTGCCAGCAGTTTTTCGCAGGGGGCACATATTGATACGCAGTATTTT.

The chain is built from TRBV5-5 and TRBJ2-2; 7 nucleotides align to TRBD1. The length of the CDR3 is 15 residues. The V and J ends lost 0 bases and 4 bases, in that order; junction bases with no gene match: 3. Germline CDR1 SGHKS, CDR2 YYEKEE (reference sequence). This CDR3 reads CASSLDTGATGELFF. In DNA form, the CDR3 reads TGTGCCAGCAGCTTGGACACAGGGGCCACCGGGGAGCTGTTTTTT.

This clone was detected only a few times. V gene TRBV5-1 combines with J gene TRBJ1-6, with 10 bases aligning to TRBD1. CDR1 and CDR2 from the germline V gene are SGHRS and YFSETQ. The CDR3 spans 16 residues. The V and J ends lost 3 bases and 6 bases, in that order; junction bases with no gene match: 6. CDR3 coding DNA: TGCGCCAGCAGCTGGGGACAGGGGTCCCGTAATTCACCCCTCCACTTT. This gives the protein CASSWGQGSRNSPLHF.

DNA of the CDR3: TGTGCCAGCTCACCACAGGGGGTAATCTCTGGAAACACCATATATTTT. Its translation is CASSPQGVISGNTIYF. The chain employs TRBV18 and TRBJ1-3; tentative D call: TRBD1 (6 bases). Germline V gene sequence: CDR1 KGHSH, CDR2 LQKENI. V was shortened by 1 base and J by 0 bases, with 10 bases between the two germline ends. The length of the CDR3 is 16 residues.

In DNA, the CDR3 is TGTGCCAGCACGCCGACAGGGGCCCTGTATAGCAATCAGCCCCAGCATTTT. Translation gives CASTPTGALYSNQPQHF. This chain joins TRBV28 and TRBJ1-5, with 8 bases identical to TRBD1. CDR1 is MDHEN and CDR2 is SYDVKM in the germline V gene. After removal of 7 bases from V and 0 bases from J, the junction contained 11 bases not matched to a gene. CDR3 length: 17 residues.

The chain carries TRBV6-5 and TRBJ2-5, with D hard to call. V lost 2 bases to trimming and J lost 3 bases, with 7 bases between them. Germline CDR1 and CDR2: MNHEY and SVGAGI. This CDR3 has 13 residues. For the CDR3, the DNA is TGTGCCAGCAGTTACGGCCTAAAAGAGACCCAGTACTTC. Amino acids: CASSYGLKETQYF.

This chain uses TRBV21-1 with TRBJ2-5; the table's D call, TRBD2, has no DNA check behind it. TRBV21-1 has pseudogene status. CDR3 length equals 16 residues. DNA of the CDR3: TGTGCCCTCTCCCACGATATACTAGCGGGAGCGGAGACCCAGTACTTC. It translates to CALSHDILAGAETQYF.

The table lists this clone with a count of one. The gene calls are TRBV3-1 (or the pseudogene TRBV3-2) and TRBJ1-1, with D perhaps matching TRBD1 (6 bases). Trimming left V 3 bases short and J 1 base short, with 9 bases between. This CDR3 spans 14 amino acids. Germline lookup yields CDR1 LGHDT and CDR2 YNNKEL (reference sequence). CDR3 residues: CASSHGGRNTEAFF. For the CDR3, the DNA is TGTGCCAGCAGCCATGGGGGGCGGAACACTGAAGCTTTCTTT.

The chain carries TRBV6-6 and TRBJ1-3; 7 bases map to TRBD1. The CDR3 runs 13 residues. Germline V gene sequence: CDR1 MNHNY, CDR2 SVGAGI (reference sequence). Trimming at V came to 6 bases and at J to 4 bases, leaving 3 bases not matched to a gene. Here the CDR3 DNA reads TGTGCCAGCAGAAGACAGGGAGGAAACACCATATATTTT. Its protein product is CASRRQGGNTIYF.

The CDR3 bases are TGTGCCAGTAGTGCGACGGCAACTAGCACAGATACGCAGTATTTT. Residues: CASSATATSTDTQYF. This chain links TRBV19 with TRBJ2-3; D remains ambiguous. The CDR3 spans 15 residues. Germline lookup yields CDR1 LNHDA and CDR2 SQIVND (reference sequence). Trimming cost V 5 bases and J 0 bases, with 12 bases left between them.